The 19 T cell receptor beta chains listed next were all sequenced from one sample in a study of spatial heterogeneity in lung cancer. Study observations and caveats: Counts of expanded alpha and beta TCRs within tumors tracked the tumor nonsynonymous mutation count.

Their antigen targets remain unknown. TCRdb recomputed calls from the 5' RACE reads with MiXCR, one row per CDR3 protein. The repertoire has about 23,000 distinct CDR3 sequences, around 6.6% of them found once; the top ten carry 10% to 13%. The time point is: sample taken at primary tumor resection. The sample here was lung tumor tissue, taken at surgery. The receptors originated from a male donor with early-stage non-small cell lung cancer.

This clonotype was seen at least ten times. V and J are TRBV12-3 or TRBV12-4 and TRBJ1-1; no clear D gene. Trimming cost V 3 bases and J 5 bases, with 10 bases left between them. The CDR3 spans 13 residues. CDR3 amino acids: CASSFKGGTEAFF. CDR3 DNA: TGTGCCAGCAGTTTCAAGGGTGGGACTGAAGCTTTCTTT.

This clonotype occurred many times. This rearrangement joins TRBV7-2 to TRBJ2-4, with D perhaps matching TRBD1 (5 bases). Trimming left V 1 base short and J 5 bases short, with 15 bases between. Germline V CDR1 and CDR2: SGHTA, FQGNSA. This CDR3 has 16 residues. The CDR3 region is CASSLDRWIPQNIQYF. In DNA form, the CDR3 reads TGTGCCAGCAGCTTAGACAGGTGGATCCCCCAAAACATTCAGTACTTC. Filled out from reference TRBV7-2 and TRBJ2-4, the complete variable domain reads GAGVSQSPSNKVTEKGKDVELRCDPISGHTALYWYRQSLGQGLEFLIYFQGNSAPDKSGLPSDRFSAERTGGSVSTLTIQRTQQEDSAVYLCASSLDRWIPQNIQYFGAGTRLSVL.

This chain joins TRBV7-8 and TRBJ2-6; D tentatively reads TRBD1 or TRBD2 (5 bases each). CDR1 is SGHVS, CDR2 FQNEAQ, per germline. V lost 5 bases and J lost 0, with 14 bases in between. The CDR3 is 17 amino acids. For the CDR3, the DNA is TGTGCCAGCAGCACGTCGGGACGGAACTCTGGGGCCAACGTCCTGACTTTC. As protein: CASSTSGRNSGANVLTF.

This clonotype was counted at least ten times. The J gene is TRBJ1-6, the V gene TRBV6-6; 7 nucleotides align to TRBD1. CDR1 and CDR2 from the germline V gene are MNHNY and SVGAGI (reference sequence). The V and J ends lost 7 bases and 2 bases, in that order; junction bases with no gene match: 11. CDR3 length: 17 amino acids. CDR3 sequence: CASTRGEGAPYNSPLHF. CDR3 nucleotide sequence: TGTGCCAGCACTAGGGGGGAGGGGGCCCCCTATAATTCACCCCTCCACTTT.

This clonotype has at least ten counts. The V gene is TRBV15, the J gene TRBJ2-7, with 7 bases fitting TRBD1. Germline V gene sequence: CDR1 LNHNV, CDR2 YYDKDF (reference sequence). Trimming took 5 bases from V and 2 from J; bases not matched to a gene: 6. The CDR3 length is 14 residues. CDR3 region: CATSLRQGAYEQYF. The CDR3 DNA is TGTGCCACCAGCCTCCGACAGGGAGCCTACGAGCAGTACTTC. Together with reference TRBV15 and TRBJ2-7, the CDR3 gives the full variable domain: DAMVIQNPRYQVTQFGKPVTLSCSQTLNHNVMYWYQQKSSQAPKLLFHYYDKDFNNEADTPDNFQSRRPNTSFCFLDIRSPGLGDTAMYLCATSLRQGAYEQYFGPGTRLTVT.

This clonotype was picked up one time. One end of the junction does not line up with germline, which may come from a read error. The chain recombines TRBV4-2 with TRBJ2-3; a possible D gene is TRBD2 (5 bases). Germline values: CDR1 LGHNA, CDR2 YNFKEQ. CDR3 length: 15 residues. The chain's CDR3 is CVSSQGSGPLSPQYF. DNA of the CDR3: TGTGTCAGCAGCCAAGGGAGCGGCCCACTCTCCCCGCAGTATTTT.

There are many counts of this clonotype. This chain uses TRBV28 with TRBJ2-7, with D possibly matching TRBD2 (5 bases). V lost 2 bases and J lost 7, with 12 bases in between. CDR3 length: 13 residues. Per the germline V gene, CDR1 is MDHEN and CDR2 is SYDVKM. The CDR3 DNA sequence: TGTGCCAGCAGTTTAGTGGTTCCGGGAGAGCAGTACTTC. Protein sequence: CASSLVVPGEQYF. Combining the CDR3 with reference TRBV28 and TRBJ2-7 gives the whole variable domain DVKVTQSSRYLVKRTGEKVFLECVQDMDHENMFWYRQDPGLGLRLIYFSYDVKMKEKGDIPEGYSVSREKKERFSLILESASTNQTSMYLCASSLVVPGEQYFGPGTRLTVT.

This sequence joins TRBV5-1 and TRBJ2-5; 8 positions agree with TRBD2. Germline CDR1 reads SGHRS; CDR2 reads YFSETQ. This CDR3 has 14 amino acids. V lost 2 bases and J lost 1; bases outside the gene matches: 1. Here the CDR3 reads CASSLAGAQETQYF. CDR3 in DNA: TGCGCCAGCAGCTTAGCGGGGGCCCAAGAGACCCAGTACTTC. Complete variable domain (other parts from reference TRBV5-1 and TRBJ2-5): KAGVTQTPRYLIKTRGQQVTLSCSPISGHRSVSWYQQTPGQGLQFLFEYFSETQRNKGNFPGRFSGRQFSNSRSEMNVSTLELGDSALYLCASSLAGAQETQYFGPGTRLLVL.

V and J are TRBV28 and TRBJ1-4; no clear D. The CDR3 consists of 15 residues. Looked up from germline, CDR1 is MDHEN and CDR2 is SYDVKM. V lost 3 bases and J 8 bases, leaving 16 bases between the germline ends. The CDR3 region is CASSLAGPRREKLFF. Here the CDR3 DNA reads TGTGCCAGCAGTTTGGCCGGGCCTAGGAGGGAAAAACTGTTTTTT.

This clonotype turned up a few times. The chain links TRBV5-6 to TRBJ1-5; D perhaps matches TRBD1 (6 bases). CDR3 size: 14 residues. The germline V gene has CDR1 SGHDT and CDR2 YYEEEE. V gave up 0 bases and J gave up 7 bases, with 11 bases separating them. CDR3 bases: TGTGCCAGCAGCTTGGGGGGGCTTGGACAGCCCCAGCATTTT. Translating gives CASSLGGLGQPQHF.

This clonotype was observed many times. V gene TRBV12-3 or TRBV12-4 combines with J gene TRBJ2-1; D not certain. This CDR3 spans 14 amino acids. The V end lost 7 bases, the J end lost 1 base, and 11 bases lay between the germline ends. The CDR3 region has the DNA TGTGCCAGCAACTGGGGTGCTTCCTACAATGAGCAGTTCTTC. Residues: CASNWGASYNEQFF.

By sample share, this clonotype is medium-sized. The rearrangement links TRBV18 to TRBJ2-6; TRBD1 aligns across 7 bases. This CDR3 is built from 19 residues. V gave up 3 bases and J gave up 4 bases; unmatched junction bases: 15. CDR1 is KGHSH, CDR2 LQKENI, per germline. The CDR3 loop reads CASSPHHGSWTGGANVLTF. The CDR3 DNA is TGTGCCAGCTCACCGCACCACGGATCGTGGACAGGAGGGGCCAACGTCCTGACTTTC.

This clonotype was found many times. The V call is TRBV28, the J call TRBJ1-6; 7 positions agree with TRBD1. There are 15 residues in the CDR3. Germline CDR1 reads MDHEN; CDR2 reads SYDVKM. Trimming took 5 bases from V and 3 from J; bases not matched to a gene: 4. The CDR3 loop is CASSPYRGYNSPLHF. In nucleotides, the CDR3 is TGTGCCAGCAGTCCCTACAGGGGCTATAATTCACCCCTCCACTTT. Using reference TRBV28 and TRBJ1-6 for the parts outside the CDR3, the full variable domain is DVKVTQSSRYLVKRTGEKVFLECVQDMDHENMFWYRQDPGLGLRLIYFSYDVKMKEKGDIPEGYSVSREKKERFSLILESASTNQTSMYLCASSPYRGYNSPLHFGNGTRLTVT.

The J gene is TRBJ1-5, the V gene TRBV6-2 or TRBV6-3, with a possible D match to TRBD1 (6 bases). Trimming took off 4 bases at V and 6 bases at J, with 16 bases between the two ends. The germline CDR1 and CDR2 sequences are MNHEY and SVGEGT. The CDR3 has 15 amino acids. Here the CDR3 reads CASSSRQAGGQPQHF. CDR3 in DNA: TGTGCCAGCAGTTCAAGACAGGCGGGGGGTCAGCCCCAGCATTTT.

In this sample, this clonotype turned up a few times. This chain uses TRBV30 with TRBJ2-7, with 8 bases lining up with TRBD2. The junction had 3 bases not matched to a gene; V was cut back by 3 bases and J by 2 bases. The length of the CDR3 is 13 residues. Germline V gene lookup returns CDR1 GTSNPN and CDR2 SVGIG (reference sequence). The CDR3 here is CAWRSGGAYEQYF. The CDR3 DNA reads as TGTGCCTGGAGATCGGGGGGGGCCTACGAGCAGTACTTC.

This clonotype came up many times. The chain employs TRBV30 and TRBJ2-2; 9 bases match TRBD1. CDR3 length equals 15 residues. J was trimmed by 7 bases and V by 3 bases; bases with no gene match: 9. CDR1 and CDR2 from the germline V gene are GTSNPN and SVGIG (reference sequence). The CDR3 reads CAWRGTGSGRGELFF. In nucleotides, the CDR3 is TGTGCCTGGAGGGGGACAGGGTCCGGACGCGGGGAGCTGTTTTTT.

Many counts were recorded for this clonotype. The chain carries TRBV7-9 and TRBJ1-4; 7 nucleotides align to TRBD1. Germline lookup yields CDR1 SEHNR and CDR2 FQNEAQ (reference sequence). The CDR3 loop spans 16 amino acids. V lost 4 bases, J lost 8 bases, and 13 bases stayed unmatched. This CDR3 reads CASSSGQAPRGEKLFF. CDR3 DNA sequence: TGTGCCAGCAGCTCCGGACAGGCCCCACGGGGGGAAAAACTGTTTTTT.

The gene calls are TRBV15 and TRBJ2-3; 7 bases fit TRBD1. Germline V lookup: CDR1 LNHNV, CDR2 YYDKDF (reference sequence). With V trimmed by 0 bases and J by 3 bases, 9 bases remained unmatched. The CDR3 spans 17 residues. This chain's CDR3 is CATSRDQNRGGTDTQYF. The DNA of the CDR3 is TGTGCCACCAGCAGAGATCAAAACAGGGGTGGGACAGATACGCAGTATTTT.

This clonotype was observed many times. This chain links TRBV5-1 with TRBJ2-7; TRBD1 aligns across 8 bases. The length of the CDR3 is 15 residues. Losses at the gene ends were 4 bases for V and 3 bases for J; bases not matched to a gene: 9. The germline CDR1 and CDR2 sequences are SGHRS and YFSETQ. CDR3 residues: CASSAGTGAFYEQYF. Written as DNA, the CDR3 is TGCGCCAGCAGCGCAGGGACAGGCGCGTTCTACGAGCAGTACTTC.